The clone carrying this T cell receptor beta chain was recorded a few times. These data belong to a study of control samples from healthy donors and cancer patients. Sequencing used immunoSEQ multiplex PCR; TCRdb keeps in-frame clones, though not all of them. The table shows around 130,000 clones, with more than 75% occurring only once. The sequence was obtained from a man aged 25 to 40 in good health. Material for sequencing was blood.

Written as DNA, the CDR3 is TGTGCCAGCAATCGACAACCCAATCAGCCCCAGCATTTT. Its translation: CASNRQPNQPQHF. The gene calls are TRBV6-5 and TRBJ1-5; D remains unclear. The CDR3 length is 13 residues. Germline V CDR1 and CDR2: MNHEY, SVGAGI. V was pared by 7 bases and J by 3 bases, with 10 bases between.